This is a list of T cell receptor beta chains from one sample in a study of breast tumors, draining lymph nodes, adjacent tissues. One entry per CDR3 protein results from TCRdb running MiXCR on the multiplex PCR reads. The profile shows roughly 86,000 distinct CDR3 sequences, approximately 19% of them singletons. Sequenced material: axillary lymph node tissue. The receptors originated from a female donor with breast cancer. Some clones in this sample may be carry-over from other donors' samples. The CDR3 runs from the conserved cysteine through the conserved F or W. The order of the fields is V gene, clone size, D gene, J gene, CDR3 protein, CDR3 DNA. D genes are given only for firm matches. Clone size is not always given. Where it is, it says once, few, many or a class for expanded clones.

V: TRBV7-8
size: many
D: TRBD2
J: TRBJ2-7
CDR3: CASSLGGRSAYEQYF
DNA: TGTGCCAGCAGCTTAGGCGGGAGGAGCGCCTACGAGCAGTACTTC

V: TRBV15
size: many
D: .
J: TRBJ2-5
CDR3: CATSRGQGLETQYF
DNA: TGTGCCACCAGCAGAGGGCAGGGCCTGGAGACCCAGTACTTC

V: TRBV20-1
size: many
D: .
J: TRBJ2-7
CDR3: CSARDRARGGYEQYF
DNA: TGCAGTGCTAGAGATCGGGCCCGAGGGGGATACGAGCAGTACTTC

V: TRBV5-4
size: many
D: TRBD2
J: TRBJ2-2
CDR3: CASSLESGSKGGELFF
DNA: TGTGCCAGCAGCTTGGAAAGCGGGAGTAAAGGCGGGGAGCTGTTTTTT

V: TRBV7-8
size: many
D: .
J: TRBJ1-5
CDR3: CASTLGAATASNQPQHF
DNA: TGTGCCAGCACCCTAGGGGCGGCTACCGCTAGCAATCAGCCCCAGCATTTT

V: TRBV6-4
size: many
D: .
J: TRBJ1-2
CDR3: CASSDSSGAYGYTF
DNA: TGTGCCAGCAGTGACTCCTCGGGGGCCTATGGCTACACCTTC

V: TRBV6-2/TRBV6-3
size: many
D: .
J: TRBJ1-2
CDR3: CASRPDSVYGYTF
DNA: TGTGCCAGCAGGCCGGACAGCGTTTATGGCTACACCTTC

V: TRBV10-2
size: .
D: .
J: TRBJ1-2
CDR3: CASSEYDRNYGYTF
DNA: TGCGCCAGCAGTGAGTACGACAGGAACTATGGCTACACCTTC

V: TRBV2
size: many
D: TRBD1
J: TRBJ2-5
CDR3: CASMTYPGQGWETQYF
DNA: TGTGCCAGCATGACCTATCCGGGACAGGGGTGGGAGACCCAGTACTTC

V: TRBV19
size: many
D: .
J: TRBJ2-3
CDR3: CASSPAGINADTQYF
DNA: TGTGCCAGTAGTCCAGCGGGTATCAACGCAGATACGCAGTATTTT

V: TRBV12-3/TRBV12-4
size: many
D: TRBD2
J: TRBJ2-7
CDR3: CASSLALQPGRSGTSYEQYF
DNA: TGTGCCAGCAGTTTAGCGTTACAGCCGGGACGTAGCGGGACCTCCTACGAGCAGTACTTC

V: TRBV7-9
size: many
D: .
J: TRBJ2-7
CDR3: CASSDRSHEQYF
DNA: TGTGCCAGCAGCGACAGGAGTCACGAGCAGTACTTC

V: TRBV5-6
size: many
D: .
J: TRBJ1-5
CDR3: CASSLRAVEPQHF
DNA: TGTGCCAGCAGCCTGCGGGCCGTCGAGCCCCAGCATTTT

V: TRBV10-3
size: many
D: TRBD2
J: TRBJ2-1
CDR3: CATTLAGDYNEQFF
DNA: TGTGCCACCACTTTAGCGGGAGACTACAATGAGCAGTTCTTC

V: TRBV28
size: .
D: .
J: TRBJ1-2
CDR3: CASSRAPLGYTF
DNA: TGTGCCAGCAGCCGTGCGCCGCTAGGCTACACCTTC

V: TRBV20-1
size: many
D: TRBD2
J: TRBJ2-1
CDR3: CSIEGIAGGPDEQFF
DNA: TGCAGTATAGAAGGAATAGCGGGAGGGCCCGATGAGCAGTTCTTC

V: TRBV7-2
size: many
D: TRBD2
J: TRBJ2-3
CDR3: CASSLVGTSGTDTQYF
DNA: TGTGCCAGCAGCTTAGTGGGGACTAGTGGCACAGATACGCAGTATTTT

V: TRBV2
size: many
D: TRBD2
J: TRBJ2-7
CDR3: CASTGLAGTYEQYF
DNA: TGTGCCAGCACCGGACTAGCGGGGACCTACGAGCAGTACTTC

V: TRBV3-1
size: many
D: TRBD1
J: TRBJ1-5
CDR3: CASSQGQAWGEPQHF
DNA: TGTGCCAGCAGCCAGGGACAGGCCTGGGGGGAGCCCCAGCATTTT

V: TRBV4-3
size: many
D: TRBD2
J: TRBJ2-2
CDR3: CASSQETSGSNTGELFF
DNA: TGCGCCAGCAGCCAGGAGACTAGCGGCTCGAACACCGGGGAGCTGTTTTTT

V: TRBV25-1
size: many
D: .
J: TRBJ1-4
CDR3: CASSLGANEKLFF
DNA: TGTGCCAGCAGTTTAGGGGCTAATGAAAAACTGTTTTTT

V: TRBV6-1
size: many
D: TRBD2
J: TRBJ2-5
CDR3: CASSVNGLAGETQYF
DNA: TGTGCCAGCAGTGTGAACGGGCTAGCGGGAGAGACCCAGTACTTC

V: TRBV7-8
size: many
D: .
J: TRBJ2-3
CDR3: CASSLGRLAIADTQYF
DNA: TGTGCCAGCAGCTTAGGAAGGTTAGCAATAGCGGATACGCAGTATTTT

V: TRBV28
size: .
D: TRBD1
J: TRBJ2-7
CDR3: CASSSAGTGGSYEQYF
DNA: TGTGCCAGCAGTTCGGCCGGGACAGGGGGCTCCTACGAGCAGTACTTC

V: TRBV6-6
size: many
D: .
J: TRBJ2-7
CDR3: CASRFRPGQSEQYF
DNA: TGTGCCAGCAGATTTCGACCGGGCCAAAGCGAGCAGTACTTC

V: TRBV6-2/TRBV6-3
size: .
D: TRBD1
J: TRBJ1-5
CDR3: CASRKSKGGAGYSNQPQHF
DNA: TGTGCCAGCAGAAAATCGAAAGGGGGCGCGGGTTATAGCAATCAGCCCCAGCATTTT

V: TRBV6-5
size: many
D: .
J: TRBJ2-2
CDR3: CASRRNTGELFF
DNA: TGTGCCAGCAGAAGGAACACCGGGGAGCTGTTTTTT

V: TRBV7-2
size: many
D: .
J: TRBJ1-2
CDR3: CASSVPGLHYGYTF
DNA: TGTGCCAGCAGCGTCCCGGGACTACACTATGGCTACACCTTC

V: TRBV27
size: .
D: .
J: TRBJ2-3
CDR3: CASAGLFTDTQYF
DNA: TGTGCCAGCGCGGGACTTTTCACAGATACGCAGTATTTT

V: TRBV28
size: .
D: TRBD1
J: TRBJ1-6
CDR3: CASSFPPRTGGRSPLHF
DNA: TGTGCCAGCAGTTTCCCCCCAAGGACAGGGGGAAGGTCACCCCTCCACTTT

V: TRBV7-2
size: many
D: .
J: TRBJ1-2
CDR3: CASSLRTQGNGYTF
DNA: TGTGCCAGCAGCTTACGTACCCAGGGTAATGGCTACACCTTC

V: TRBV4-1
size: many
D: TRBD1
J: TRBJ2-3
CDR3: CASSQALLRTGTDTQYF
DNA: TGCGCCAGCAGCCAAGCGTTACTCAGGACAGGAACAGATACGCAGTATTTT

V: TRBV19
size: many
D: .
J: TRBJ1-5
CDR3: CASSMQGLNQPQHF
DNA: TGTGCCAGTAGTATGCAAGGGCTCAATCAGCCCCAGCATTTT

V: TRBV9
size: many
D: TRBD1
J: TRBJ2-7
CDR3: CASSGSGTGDHEQYF
DNA: TGTGCCAGCAGCGGATCCGGGACAGGGGACCACGAGCAGTACTTC

V: TRBV28
size: .
D: TRBD2
J: TRBJ2-7
CDR3: CASSRAGDSYEQYF
DNA: TGTGCCAGCAGTCGCGCGGGGGACTCCTACGAGCAGTACTTC

V: TRBV27
size: .
D: TRBD1
J: TRBJ2-7
CDR3: CASSLRGQGRNEQYF
DNA: TGTGCCAGCAGTTTACGTGGACAGGGGAGGAACGAGCAGTACTTC

V: TRBV11-3
size: .
D: .
J: TRBJ2-1
CDR3: CASSSDSPYNEQFF
DNA: TGTGCCAGCAGCTCGGACAGCCCCTACAATGAGCAGTTCTTC

V: TRBV5-8
size: many
D: TRBD2
J: TRBJ2-7
CDR3: CASSSLAGGYSSYEQYF
DNA: TGTGCCAGCAGCTCACTAGCGGGAGGTTACAGCTCCTACGAGCAGTACTTC

V: TRBV7-2
size: few
D: .
J: TRBJ1-5
CDR3: CASSSLQAHSNQPQHF
DNA: TGTGCCAGCAGCTCTCTGCAGGCCCATAGCAATCAGCCCCAGCATTTT

V: TRBV6-6
size: .
D: TRBD2
J: TRBJ2-2
CDR3: CASRTRHEGGPKNTGELFF
DNA: TGTGCCAGCAGGACTAGACACGAGGGAGGGCCTAAGAACACCGGGGAGCTGTTTTTT

V: TRBV28
size: .
D: .
J: TRBJ2-7
CDR3: CASSAPGGQWTYEQYF
DNA: TGTGCCAGCAGTGCCCCCGGAGGGCAGTGGACCTACGAGCAGTACTTC